These T cell receptor beta chains were read from a single sample in a study of blood T cell repertoires in COVID-19. Data came from immunoSEQ multiplex PCR; TCRdb stores just in-frame clones and leaves some out. The repertoire holds around 250,000 clones, with 80% to 95% as singletons. Sequencing was carried out using PBMCs or T cells enriched from blood (not recorded which). The receptors stem from a man aged 40-55 years who had been exposed to COVID-19. Each CDR3 is given with its conserved first and last residue. A D gene is named only where the DNA matches it firmly. Size is stated for part of the rows, as once, few or many counts, or as a class when the clone is expanded.

J gene	D gene	V gene	clone size	CDR3 protein	CDR3 DNA
TRBJ1-1	TRBD1	TRBV10-3	NA	CAISDAGTAQEAFF	TGTGCCATCAGCGACGCCGGGACAGCTCAGGAAGCTTTCTTT
TRBJ2-2	TRBD1	TRBV7-3	NA	CASSSGQGIFAGELFF	TGTGCCAGCAGCTCGGGACAGGGTATTTTCGCCGGGGAGCTGTTTTTT
TRBJ2-7	TRBD1	TRBV4-1	NA	CASSQETGQYYEQYF	TGCGCCAGCAGCCAAGAAACGGGACAGTACTACGAGCAGTACTTC
TRBJ2-3	NA	TRBV27	NA	CASILRGTDTQYF	TGTGCCAGCATTCTCCGTGGCACAGATACGCAGTATTTT
TRBJ2-7	NA	TRBV28	NA	CASSLNQGTSYEQYF	TGTGCCAGCAGCCTTAACCAGGGAACCTCCTACGAGCAGTACTTC
TRBJ2-2	NA	TRBV9	NA	CASAGSGELFF	TGTGCCAGCGCGGGGTCCGGGGAGCTGTTTTTT
TRBJ2-1	TRBD2	TRBV28	once	CASSLLTSGLYNEQFF	TGTGCCAGCAGTTTATTGACTAGCGGGTTGTACAATGAGCAGTTCTTC
TRBJ2-3	NA	TRBV24-1	NA	CATSAGVWTDTQYF	TGTGCCACCAGTGCAGGGGTCTGGACAGATACGCAGTATTTT
TRBJ1-5	NA	TRBV7-9	NA	CASSPFPGTDSNQPQHF	TGTGCCAGCAGTCCATTCCCCGGGACTGATAGCAATCAGCCCCAGCATTTT
TRBJ2-5	TRBD1	TRBV2	NA	CASSESGQGFGETQYF	TGTGCCAGCAGTGAATCGGGACAGGGTTTCGGAGAGACCCAGTACTTC
TRBJ1-5	TRBD1	TRBV24-1	NA	CATQGARQPQHF	TGTGCCACTCAGGGGGCACGGCAGCCCCAGCATTTT
TRBJ2-6	TRBD1	TRBV28	once	CASRTGGLFGANVLTF	TGTGCCAGCAGGACAGGGGGCCTGTTTGGGGCCAACGTCCTGACTTTC
TRBJ1-3	NA	TRBV7-9	few	CASSLVSGDTIYF	TGTGCCAGCAGCTTAGTTTCGGGGGACACCATATATTTT
TRBJ2-1	NA	TRBV24-1	few	CATSDPTGNSYNEQFF	TGTGCCACCAGTGACCCGACAGGTAACTCCTACAATGAGCAGTTCTTC
TRBJ2-7	TRBD2	TRBV6-1	NA	CASSELAGGYYEQYF	TGTGCCAGCAGTGAACTGGCGGGAGGATACTACGAGCAGTACTTC
TRBJ2-5	TRBD2	TRBV7-9	few	CASSLGEASGDQETQYF	TGTGCCAGCAGCTTAGGGGAGGCTAGCGGGGACCAAGAGACCCAGTACTTC
TRBJ2-3	TRBD2	TRBV2	NA	CASSEDLAGGLTDTQYF	TGTGCCAGCAGTGAAGATCTTGCGGGAGGACTCACAGATACGCAGTATTTT
TRBJ2-1	NA	TRBV4-3	NA	CASSQDRGSSYNEQFF	TGCGCCAGCAGCCAAGACCGGGGTTCCTCCTACAATGAGCAGTTCTTC
TRBJ2-3	NA	TRBV2	NA	CASSATRTPSDTQYF	TGTGCCAGCAGTGCAACGCGTACCCCCTCAGATACGCAGTATTTT
TRBJ2-1	NA	TRBV6-1	few	CASSETVGEEFF	TGTGCCAGCAGTGAAACGGTTGGTGAGGAATTCTTC
TRBJ1-4	TRBD1	TRBV28	once	CASSLDRGSFREKLFF	TGTGCCAGCAGTCTGGACAGGGGGTCTTTTCGGGAAAAACTGTTTTTT
TRBJ2-1	TRBD2	TRBV2	NA	CASSEQGPGTSAYNEQFF	TGTGCCAGCAGTGAGCAGGGACCAGGGACTAGCGCCTACAATGAGCAGTTCTTC
TRBJ2-2	TRBD1	TRBV15	once	CATSRGRMTGVKAGELFF	TGTGCCACCAGCAGAGGAAGGATGACAGGGGTTAAAGCCGGGGAGCTGTTTTTT
TRBJ2-3	NA	TRBV2	few	CASTPLGLRPDTQYF	TGTGCCAGCACCCCCTTGGGACTTCGCCCGGATACGCAGTATTTT
TRBJ2-3	NA	TRBV29-1	NA	CTTDPGVGDTQYF	TGCACCACGGACCCAGGGGTTGGAGATACGCAGTATTTT
TRBJ2-7	NA	TRBV7-9	NA	CASSLAAGSPTRQYF	TGTGCCAGCAGCTTGGCGGCGGGGAGTCCTACGAGGCAGTACTTC
TRBJ2-3	NA	TRBV4-3	NA	CASSQDRGSRSTDTQYF	TGCGCCAGCAGCCAAGATCGGGGGAGCAGGAGCACAGATACGCAGTATTTT
TRBJ2-1	TRBD2	TRBV5-4	NA	CASSPYSGSYNEQFF	TGTGCCAGCAGTCCTTATAGCGGGTCCTACAATGAGCAGTTCTTC
TRBJ2-2	NA	TRBV19	NA	CASTARGTGELFF	TGTGCCAGTACCGCCCGAGGGACCGGGGAGCTGTTTTTT
TRBJ2-7	TRBD1	TRBV2	few	CASNADRMWLYEQYF	TGTGCCAGCAACGCGGACAGGATGTGGCTCTACGAGCAGTACTTC
TRBJ2-1	TRBD2	TRBV7-6	NA	CASSLSPLAGNNEQFF	TGTGCCAGCAGCTTATCCCCCCTAGCGGGAAACAATGAGCAGTTCTTC
TRBJ1-4	TRBD1	TRBV30	NA	CAWSVQGKLFF	TGTGCCTGGAGTGTACAGGGGAAACTGTTTTTT
TRBJ2-5	TRBD2	TRBV7-6	NA	CASSFRLAGGETQYF	TGTGCCAGCAGCTTTAGACTAGCGGGGGGGGAGACCCAGTACTTC
TRBJ1-6	TRBD1	TRBV5-1	NA	CASRAGQGAFGKPLHF	TGCGCCAGCAGGGCAGGACAGGGGGCTTTCGGAAAACCCCTCCACTTT
TRBJ1-2	NA	TRBV30	NA	CAWSRGISIGLYGYTF	TGTGCCTGGTCGCGGGGGATATCCATCGGACTCTATGGCTACACCTTC
TRBJ2-2	TRBD1	TRBV7-6	once	CASSVHRDRNTGELFF	TGTGCCAGCAGCGTTCACCGGGACAGAAACACCGGGGAGCTGTTTTTT
TRBJ2-3	TRBD2	TRBV28	NA	CASNPAHGGTDTQYF	TGTGCCAGCAACCCGGCCCACGGGGGGACAGATACGCAGTATTTT
TRBJ2-7	TRBD2	TRBV5-6	NA	CASSFRTSGSARYEQYF	TGTGCCAGCAGCTTCCGGACTAGCGGGAGCGCTCGGTACGAGCAGTACTTC
TRBJ2-2	NA	TRBV6-5	NA	CASSYSKYTGELFF	TGTGCCAGCAGTTATTCTAAATACACCGGGGAGCTGTTTTTT
TRBJ1-1	NA	TRBV28	NA	CASSFGGKNTEAFF	TGTGCCAGCAGTTTCGGGGGTAAAAACACTGAAGCTTTCTTT
TRBJ2-7	NA	TRBV5-6	NA	CASSTYRYDRPYEQYF	TGTGCCAGCAGCACATACAGGTATGACAGACCCTACGAGCAGTACTTC